This T cell receptor beta chain was observed in a study of blood T cell repertoires in COVID-19. Across the study: T cells, B-cell-depleted T cells, or PBMCs provided the cDNA or gDNA that served as material.

The germline V gene encodes CDR1 SGHRS and CDR2 YFSETQ. The CDR3 loop spans 17 amino acids. The J segment lost 5 bases and the V segment lost 3 bases, leaving 11 bases of the junction unmatched. Recruited during active infection, patients (from Seattle) were subsequently followed longitudinally. Per the authors' pipeline: Scientists estimated how many nucleated cells there were by amplifying reference gene primers. Sequenced by immunoSEQ multiplex PCR; TCRdb stores in-frame clones only, minus some. V and J calls plus clone size are reproduced from that table; the DNA served to infer D and trimming. The sample yields about 500,000 clones, 85% to 90% seen once.

The V call is TRBV5-1, the J call TRBJ2-3, with 11 bases identical to TRBD1. Sequenced: peripheral blood. This sequence originates from a woman aged 45 to 65 with COVID-19, enrolled during active disease. For the CDR3, the DNA is TGCGCCAGCAGCTCCCGAGGACAGGGGGCGGGTAGAGATACGCAGTATTTT. Its translation: CASSSRGQGAGRDTQYF.